The 28 T cell receptor beta chains listed next were all sequenced from one sample in a study of Tregs in tolerant kidney transplant recipients. Clones were read by immunoSEQ multiplex PCR, and TCRdb kept only the in-frame ones, dropping some. The table includes fewer than 65,000 clones, over 75% detected once. The sample consisted of Tregs from blood, taken before the transplant. These receptors were collected from a human donor who received a combined kidney and bone marrow transplant.

This chain uses TRBV20-1 with TRBJ1-1, with D unresolved. V was shortened by 3 bases and J by 11 bases, with 13 bases between the two germline ends. CDR3 size: 11 residues. CDR1 DFQATT and CDR2 SNEGSKA come from the germline V gene (reference sequence). CDR3 sequence: CSASNWEGAFF. DNA of the CDR3: TGCAGTGCTAGTAATTGGGAAGGGGCTTTCTTT.

In regard to this clone: Because the CDR3's place on the DNA is in doubt, the DNA is left out and the CDR3 is given as listed by TCRdb. The chain is built from TRBV9 and TRBJ1-2; TRBD1, as called in the table, went unchecked against the DNA. The germline CDR1 and CDR2 sequences are SGDLS and YYNGEE. Termini included, the CDR3 measures 13 amino acids. The CDR3 loop is CASSVGQGTGRTF.

The J gene is TRBJ2-3, the V gene TRBV18; D not resolved. The V gene's germline CDR1 is KGHSH and CDR2 LQKENI. The CDR3 covers 16 residues. Trimming took off 1 base at V and 0 bases at J, with 11 bases between the two ends. CDR3 protein: CASSPQGTTSTDTQYF. The CDR3, as DNA: TGTGCCAGCTCACCACAGGGAACAACTAGCACAGATACGCAGTATTTT.

The chain has TRBV5-1 and TRBJ1-2; no clear D. V was clipped by 0 bases and J by 0 bases, with 9 bases between them. This CDR3 has 15 residues. CDR1 is SGHRS and CDR2 is YFSETQ in the germline V gene. The CDR3 here is CASSLDSSPNYGYTF. For the CDR3, the DNA is TGCGCCAGCAGCTTGGATTCGAGTCCTAACTATGGCTACACCTTC.

The chain links TRBV10-2 to TRBJ2-3; perhaps D is TRBD1 or TRBD2 (5 bases each). Germline V gives CDR1 WSHSY, CDR2 SAAADI. Trimming pared 3 bases from V and 4 bases from J, leaving 23 bases between. The CDR3 covers 18 residues. DNA for the CDR3: TGCGCCAGCAGTGACGTTGTCGGGGCGACCTACGGCTCAGATACGCAGTATTTT. Its protein is CASSDVVGATYGSDTQYF.

The chain joins TRBV7-6 to TRBJ1-5; D remains ambiguous. V shed 1 base and J shed 7 bases, with 8 bases lying between them. The CDR3 totals 13 residues. Germline CDR1 reads SGHVS; CDR2 reads FNYEAQ. The CDR3 nucleotides are TGTGCCAGCAGCTTAGAATTTGGGCAGCCCCAGCATTTT. The encoded protein is CASSLEFGQPQHF.

The V call is TRBV19, the J call TRBJ1-2, with D possibly matching TRBD1 (5 bases). Germline V gene lookup returns CDR1 LNHDA and CDR2 SQIVND (reference sequence). This CDR3 spans 13 amino acids. V was trimmed by 4 bases and J by 4 bases, leaving 10 bases between them. CDR3 coding DNA: TGTGCCAGTAGTACGGGGCAGCTCTATGGCTACACCTTC. Its protein is CASSTGQLYGYTF.

Only a few counts were recorded for this clone. The chain recombines TRBV2 with TRBJ1-2; D uncertain. This CDR3 contains 14 residues. Per the germline V gene, CDR1 is SNHLY and CDR2 is FYNNEI. Trimming left V 5 bases short and J 1 base short, with 11 bases between. CDR3 DNA: TGTGCCAGCAGTACACAGAGAGATAACTATGGCTACACCTTC. Translation gives CASSTQRDNYGYTF.

The chain carries TRBV27 and TRBJ2-7; 11 nucleotides align to TRBD2. V trimming: 5 bases; J trimming: 3 bases; junction bases outside the gene matches: 6. This CDR3 comprises 15 residues. The germline gives CDR1 MNHEY, CDR2 SMNVEV (reference sequence). The CDR3 sequence: CASSPWGTSGYEQYF. In DNA form, the CDR3 reads TGTGCCAGCAGTCCATGGGGGACTAGCGGCTACGAGCAGTACTTC.

For this clone: One end of the junction is discordant with germline, which a read error may explain. The V gene is TRBV15, the J gene TRBJ2-2; D perhaps matches TRBD2 (6 bases). This CDR3 has 17 amino acids. Germline CDR1 is LNHNV and CDR2 is YYDKDF (reference sequence). CDR3 sequence reads: CATRRDRGTGNTGELFF. The CDR3 DNA sequence: TGTGCCACCCGCAGAGATCGGGGGACTGGGAACACCGGGGAGCTGTTTTTT.

The rearrangement joins TRBV28 to TRBJ1-2, with TRBD1 matching over 7 bases. Germline V gene lookup returns CDR1 MDHEN and CDR2 SYDVKM. The ends lost 5 bases at V and 6 bases at J; junction bases unmatched: 6. This CDR3 comprises 13 residues. CDR3: CASSATGVNGYTF. For the CDR3, the DNA is TGTGCCAGCAGTGCCACAGGGGTGAATGGCTACACCTTC.

V and J are TRBV2 and TRBJ1-1; D may be TRBD1 (5 bases). The CDR3 sequence is 13 residues long. Germline CDR1 SNHLY, CDR2 FYNNEI. V was pared by 6 bases and J by 6 bases, with 14 bases between. The CDR3 DNA sequence: TGTGCCAGCAGGGGGTGGGGGTCCCCTGAAGCTTTCTTT. This gives the protein CASRGWGSPEAFF. The whole variable domain, filled in from reference TRBV2 and TRBJ1-1, reads EPEVTQTPSHQVTQMGQEVILRCVPISNHLYFYWYRQILGQKVEFLVSFYNNEISEKSEIFDDQFSVERPDGSNFTLKIRSTKLEDSAMYFCASRGWGSPEAFFGQGTRLTVV.

The chain uses TRBV9 and TRBJ2-1; tentative D call: TRBD1 (5 bases). The CDR3 has 16 residues. The V end lost 2 bases, the J end lost 5 bases, and 17 bases lay between the germline ends. Germline assignment: CDR1 SGDLS and CDR2 YYNGEE. CDR3 nucleotides: TGTGCCAGCAGCGTGAACCCGTGGGGCACACACAATGAGCAGTTCTTC. Amino acids: CASSVNPWGTHNEQFF.

This clone appeared a single time. The chain has TRBV6-1 and TRBJ2-5, with 7 nucleotides matching TRBD2. The J call may be wrong; the DNA end is better matched by TRBJ2-7. Per germline, CDR1 MNHNS and CDR2 SASEGT. CDR3 length equals 14 residues. DNA of the CDR3: TGTGCCAGCAGTGAAGCAGGACTAGCCTACGAGCAGTACTTC. This translates into CASSEAGLAYEQYF.

This clone has a handful of counts. Other DNA sequences within the sample encode an identical CDR3. The V and J genes are TRBV6-1 and TRBJ1-1, with D hard to call. CDR1 is MNHNS, CDR2 SASEGT, per germline. The V and J ends lost 4 bases and 11 bases respectively, with 17 bases between them. The CDR3 is 13 residues long. In nucleotides, the CDR3 is TGTGCCAGCAGTGGCGAGGCGGGCCTCGAGGCTTTCTTT. Protein: CASSGEAGLEAFF.

The sample holds one count of this clone. CDR3 nucleotide sequence: TGTGCCAGCAGCTCGACTCGCCGTCGAAGCACAGATACGCAGTATTTT. Its protein is CASSSTRRRSTDTQYF. The chain carries TRBV7-2 and TRBJ2-3; D is unclear. This CDR3 spans 16 amino acids. Trimming shortened V by 4 bases and J by 0 bases, and 14 bases separated the two germline ends. CDR1 is SGHTA, CDR2 FQGNSA, per germline. The complete variable domain, with remaining parts taken from reference TRBV7-2 and TRBJ2-3, reads GAGVSQSPSNKVTEKGKDVELRCDPISGHTALYWYRQSLGQGLEFLIYFQGNSAPDKSGLPSDRFSAERTGGSVSTLTIQRTQQEDSAVYLCASSSTRRRSTDTQYFGPGTRLTVL.

The J gene is TRBJ2-5, the V gene TRBV27, with TRBD1 matching 8 bases. CDR3 length: 16 residues. V gave up 4 bases and J gave up 0 bases; unmatched junction bases: 7. CDR1 and CDR2 from the germline V gene are MNHEY and SMNVEV (reference sequence). The CDR3 reads CASSSRQGPYQETQYF. CDR3 nucleotide sequence: TGTGCCAGCAGTTCCAGACAGGGGCCGTACCAAGAGACCCAGTACTTC.

The chain recombines TRBV30 with TRBJ1-5; 7 bases align to TRBD1. V trimming: 1 base; J trimming: 0 bases; junction bases outside the gene matches: 9. CDR3 length: 17 amino acids. Germline V CDR1 and CDR2: GTSNPN, SVGIG (reference sequence). The chain's CDR3 is CAWSDTGVRNSNQPQHF. The DNA for the CDR3 is TGTGCCTGGAGTGACACAGGGGTTCGTAATAGCAATCAGCCCCAGCATTTT.

V and J are TRBV20-1 and TRBJ2-4; D is unresolved. The CDR3 has 11 amino acids. Germline V gene data show CDR1 as DFQATT and CDR2 as SNEGSKA (reference sequence). V was shortened by 5 bases and J by 8 bases, with 10 bases between the two germline ends. The CDR3 spells CSAPSPDIQYF. CDR3 coding DNA: TGCAGTGCTCCTTCCCCAGACATTCAGTACTTC.

V is TRBV29-1 and J is TRBJ2-3, with TRBD2 matching 7 bases. Germline V gene lookup returns CDR1 SQVTM and CDR2 ANQGSEA. J lost 1 base, V lost 4 bases, and 8 bases had no gene match. The CDR3 loop spans 15 amino acids. The CDR3 DNA reads TGCAGCGTTGTCCATACGGCGGGGGGCACAGATACGCAGTATTTT. This sequence encodes CSVVHTAGGTDTQYF.

This sequence joins TRBV4-3 and TRBJ2-7, with 8 bases identical to TRBD1. CDR1 is LGHNA and CDR2 is YSLEER in the germline V gene. V lost 4 bases to trimming and J lost 2 bases; unmatched junction nucleotides: 4. The CDR3 consists of 14 residues. CDR3 sequence reads: CASSPTGVPYEQYF. CDR3 sequence (DNA): TGCGCCAGCAGCCCGACAGGGGTACCCTACGAGCAGTACTTC.

The CDR3 is CASSLTGGGNQPQHF. The CDR3 bases are TGTGCCAGCAGCTTGACAGGGGGCGGCAATCAGCCCCAGCATTTT. This chain links TRBV7-9 with TRBJ1-5; 10 nucleotides align to TRBD1. V lost 3 bases and J lost 2; bases outside the gene matches: 1. CDR3 length equals 15 residues. Per germline, CDR1 SEHNR and CDR2 FQNEAQ (reference sequence).

The rearrangement uses TRBV21-1 and TRBJ2-7; the DNA was not compared with TRBD1, the D call given in the table. TRBV21-1 is an annotated pseudogene. This CDR3 has 16 amino acids. This CDR3 reads CASSKFWDRGTYEQYF. In nucleotides, the CDR3 is TGTGCCAGCAGCAAATTTTGGGACAGGGGCACCTACGAGCAGTACTTC.

This clone was seen only once. The V and J genes are TRBV11-2 and TRBJ2-3, with D possibly matching TRBD1 (6 bases). The CDR3 consists of 15 residues. Germline loops: CDR1 SGHAT, CDR2 FQNNGV. V was clipped by 3 bases and J by 6 bases, with 16 bases between them. CDR3 loop: CASSFRQGSGDTQYF. The DNA of the CDR3 is TGTGCCAGCAGCTTTAGGCAGGGGTCAGGGGATACGCAGTATTTT.

This rearrangement joins TRBV5-5 to TRBJ1-6; D unclear. The CDR3 covers 16 residues. V lost 3 bases to trimming and J lost 2 bases, with 12 bases between them. Germline CDR1 reads SGHKS; CDR2 reads YYEKEE (reference sequence). The CDR3 DNA sequence: TGTGCCAGCAGCTCCCAGAGGGCAGCCTATAATTCACCCCTCCACTTT. It codes for CASSSQRAAYNSPLHF. Full variable domain (missing parts from reference TRBV5-5 and TRBJ1-6): DAGVTQSPTHLIKTRGQQVTLRCSPISGHKSVSWYQQVLGQGPQFIFQYYEKEERGRGNFPDRFSARQFPNYSSELNVNALLLGDSALYLCASSSQRAAYNSPLHFGNGTRLTVT.

The V gene is TRBV6-6, the J gene TRBJ1-3; D not certain. Trimming took off 2 bases at V and 4 bases at J, with 9 bases between the two ends. Germline V gene lookup returns CDR1 MNHNY and CDR2 SVGAGI (reference sequence). This CDR3 region has 14 residues. CDR3 amino acids: CASSYGDLGNTIYF. CDR3 DNA sequence: TGTGCCAGCAGTTACGGGGATCTCGGAAACACCATATATTTT.

V usage is TRBV28 and J usage is TRBJ1-1, with TRBD1 identical over 7 bases. Germline trimming cut 6 bases from V and 0 bases from J; bases unmatched to any gene: 7. Germline loops: CDR1 MDHEN, CDR2 SYDVKM. The CDR3 runs to 15 residues. This CDR3 is CASRLAGGVNTEAFF. The CDR3 bases are TGTGCCAGCAGGTTGGCAGGGGGGGTGAACACTGAAGCTTTCTTT.

J is TRBJ1-2 and V is TRBV9; TRBD1 matches 12 bases. The CDR3 consists of 19 residues. Germline values: CDR1 SGDLS, CDR2 YYNGEE. The V segment lost 4 bases and the J segment 4 bases; nucleotides outside the gene matches: 17. CDR3 sequence: CASSSRGGGQGAPGYGYTF. Written as DNA, the CDR3 is TGTGCCAGCAGCTCTCGGGGTGGGGGACAGGGGGCTCCGGGCTATGGCTACACCTTC. The variable domain in full, with the rest retrieved from reference TRBV9 and TRBJ1-2, is DSGVTQTPKHLITATGQRVTLRCSPRSGDLSVYWYQQSLDQGLQFLIQYYNGEERAKGNILERFSAQQFPDLHSELNLSSLELGDSALYFCASSSRGGGQGAPGYGYTFGSGTRLTVV.